This TCR beta chain comes out of a study of blood T cells in healthy people across ages. Drawing of peripheral blood yielded about 10 milliliters from each donor. Isolating PBMCs gave at least 7 million of these cells per sample. A second PCR, run for about 7 to 11 cycles, used a sample-barcoded 5' primer plus a J-beta primer mix. Through a template-switch adaptor with 12 random nucleotides, each cDNA molecule received a tag. Each sample yielded at least 2.5 million CDR3-containing paired-end reads. TCRdb independently ran MiXCR on the 5' RACE reads; one entry per CDR3 protein. The table has some 1.6 million distinct CDR3 sequences, about 31% seen once. Only a few counts were recorded for this clonotype. This sequence originates from a woman under 40 in good health. Sequencing was performed on blood.

The CDR3 region is CASSLTAYTGSGETQYF. CDR3 nucleotides: TGTGCCAGCAGTTTAACCGCCTACACGGGATCGGGCGAGACCCAGTACTTC. V and J are TRBV28 and TRBJ2-5, with a weak D call TRBD2 (5 bases). Trimming stripped 2 bases from V and 5 bases from J, with 21 bases between. Germline assignment: CDR1 MDHEN and CDR2 SYDVKM. The CDR3 consists of 17 residues.